This T cell receptor beta chain was recovered during a study of T cell changes during pregnancy in multiple sclerosis. This clone was recorded once. This table comes from immunoSEQ multiplex PCR, and its TCRdb copy is limited to in-frame clones, with some not included. This sample has approximately 44,000 clones; over 90% occur once, and the top ten carry about 6.7%. CDR3 length: 18 amino acids. Deletions cut 6 bases from V and 0 bases from J, with 18 bases between. Germline V gene sequence: CDR1 MNHEY, CDR2 SMNVEV (reference sequence). The V call is TRBV27, the J call TRBJ2-6, with TRBD2 as a possible D gene (5 bases). This specimen consisted of CD8+ T cells from peripheral blood mononuclear cells, obtained in the third trimester of pregnancy. This clonotype originated in a female donor with multiple sclerosis, enrolled in a pregnancy study. The CDR3 is CASSPRGGLYSGANVLTF. Written as DNA, the CDR3 is TGTGCCAGCAGCCCAAGAGGCGGACTCTACTCTGGGGCCAACGTCCTGACTTTC.